This T cell receptor (beta chain) was recorded in a study of identical twins. TCRdb passed the 5' RACE reads through MiXCR, listing each CDR3 protein once. The table shows around 690,000 distinct CDR3 sequences, with less than 25% occurring only once. The same sample was also studied in work on T cells expressing NK-cell markers.

The clonotype comes from a young woman in good health. Specimen: PBMCs.

The CDR3 DNA reads TGCAGTGCTAGAGATCAGTGGGAAGAGACCCAGTACTTC. Its translation is CSARDQWEETQYF. The chain has TRBV20-1 and TRBJ2-5; D is uncertain. The V and J ends lost 0 bases and 3 bases respectively, with 8 bases between them. The CDR3 is made up of 13 amino acids. Germline assignment: CDR1 DFQATT and CDR2 SNEGSKA (reference sequence).